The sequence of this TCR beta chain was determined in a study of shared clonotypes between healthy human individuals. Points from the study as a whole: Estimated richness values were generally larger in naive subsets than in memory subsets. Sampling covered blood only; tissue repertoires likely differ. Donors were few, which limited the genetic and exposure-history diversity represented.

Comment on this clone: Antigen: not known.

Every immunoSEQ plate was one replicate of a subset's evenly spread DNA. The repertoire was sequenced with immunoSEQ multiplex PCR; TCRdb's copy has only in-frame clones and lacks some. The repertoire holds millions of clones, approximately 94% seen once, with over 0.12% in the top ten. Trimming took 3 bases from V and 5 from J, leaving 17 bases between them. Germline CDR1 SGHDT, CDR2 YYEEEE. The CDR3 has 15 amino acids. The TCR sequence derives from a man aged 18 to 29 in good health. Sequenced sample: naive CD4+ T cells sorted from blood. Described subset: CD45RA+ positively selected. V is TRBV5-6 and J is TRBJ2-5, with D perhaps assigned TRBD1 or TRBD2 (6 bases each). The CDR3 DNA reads TGTGCCAGCAGCTCTCTGGGGGGCGAAAGGGAGACCCAGTACTTC. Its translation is CASSSLGGERETQYF.